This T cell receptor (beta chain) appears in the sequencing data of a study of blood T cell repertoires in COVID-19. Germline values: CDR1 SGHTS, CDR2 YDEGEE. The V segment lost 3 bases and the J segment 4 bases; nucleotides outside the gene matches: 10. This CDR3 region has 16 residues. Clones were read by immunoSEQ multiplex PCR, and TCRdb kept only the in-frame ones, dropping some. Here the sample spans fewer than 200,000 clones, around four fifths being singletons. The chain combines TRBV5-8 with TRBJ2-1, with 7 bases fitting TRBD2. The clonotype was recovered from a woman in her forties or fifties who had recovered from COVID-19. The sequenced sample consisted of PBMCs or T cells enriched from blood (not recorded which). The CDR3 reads CASSSETSEGYNEQFF. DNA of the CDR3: TGTGCCAGCAGCTCCGAAACTAGCGAAGGGTACAATGAGCAGTTCTTC.